The TCR beta chain under discussion was sequenced for a study of shared clonotypes between healthy human individuals. The CDR3 contains 14 residues. CDR1 and CDR2 (germline): ENHRY, SYGVKD. With 4 bases removed from V and 2 bases from J, the gap between germline ends came to 12 bases. Regarding this clone: What it binds is unknown.

Assay used: immunoSEQ multiplex PCR; TCRdb lists only in-frame clones, some missing. The table has 950,000 to 1,100,000 clones, 65% to 75% seen once. Study-level points and caveats: Among the subsets, naive ones generally showed larger estimated richness than memory ones. Clonotype sharing among donors likely depends on sequencing depth. Only blood was sampled; tissue repertoires likely differ.

The sequenced material came from memory CD4+ T cells sorted from blood. The subset: CD45RA-negative fraction. The rearrangement joins TRBV10-3 to TRBJ2-7; D is uncertain. The sequence derives from a man younger than 35 in good health. This CDR3 is CAISVKVGAYEQYF. As DNA, the CDR3 is TGTGCCATCAGTGTGAAGGTGGGTGCCTACGAGCAGTACTTC.